A single sample is the source of the 30 T cell receptor beta chains below, sequenced in a study of T cell changes during pregnancy in multiple sclerosis. Profiled with immunoSEQ multiplex PCR; TCRdb holds only in-frame clones, not every one. Of 15,000 to 20,000 clones listed, 70% to 90% were seen once; the top ten hold over 9.5%. This specimen was CD8+ T cells from peripheral blood mononuclear cells, taken after pregnancy. These receptors originate from a female donor in good health, enrolled as a control in a pregnancy study.

This clone occurred a few times. This rearrangement joins TRBV7-9 to TRBJ1-1; weak D call: TRBD1 (5 bases). Trimming removed 5 bases from V and 11 bases from J, with 18 bases in between. The germline V gene encodes CDR1 SEHNR and CDR2 FQNEAQ (reference sequence). The CDR3 covers 13 residues. The CDR3 spells CASSPPGDSMAFF. In DNA, the CDR3 is TGTGCCAGCAGCCCTCCGGGGGATTCAATGGCTTTCTTT.

The chain couples TRBV28 to TRBJ2-1; weak D call: TRBD2 (6 bases). CDR1 and CDR2 from the germline V gene are MDHEN and SYDVKM. This CDR3 is built from 14 residues. With 6 bases removed from V and 7 bases from J, the gap between germline ends came to 16 bases. CDR3 sequence: CASRASGLLNEQFF. Here the CDR3 DNA reads TGTGCCAGCAGGGCTTCGGGACTCCTGAATGAGCAGTTCTTC.

This chain links TRBV19 with TRBJ2-7; possibly TRBD2 for D (6 bases). The CDR3 has 15 residues. Trimming stripped 4 bases from V and 1 base from J, with 14 bases between. Germline CDR1 reads LNHDA; CDR2 reads SQIVND (reference sequence). CDR3 nucleotide sequence: TGTGCCAGTAGTAGGGTGGAGGGTATGTCCTACGAGCAGTACTTC. Protein sequence: CASSRVEGMSYEQYF.

This clone was counted a few times. The gene calls are TRBV4-2 and TRBJ1-1; no firm D call. The CDR3 consists of 17 residues. Trimming cost V 0 bases and J 0 bases, with 14 bases left between them. Germline values: CDR1 LGHNA, CDR2 YNFKEQ. The DNA for the CDR3 is TGTGCCAGCAGCCAAGATCGGGAGCGGATAATGAACACTGAAGCTTTCTTT. Its translation is CASSQDRERIMNTEAFF.

The chain employs TRBV2 and TRBJ1-5; 8 positions agree with TRBD1. V lost 6 bases and J lost 7; bases outside the gene matches: 8. CDR1 and CDR2 (germline): SNHLY, FYNNEI. The CDR3 consists of 14 residues. CDR3 in DNA: TGTGCCAGCAGGGGTGGACAGGGCTCCCAGCCCCAGCATTTT. This sequence encodes CASRGGQGSQPQHF.

The V and J genes are TRBV5-1 and TRBJ2-7; 8 bases are a match to TRBD1. Germline loops: CDR1 SGHRS, CDR2 YFSETQ. The junction had 5 bases not matched to a gene; V was cut back by 7 bases and J by 2 bases. This CDR3 comprises 13 residues. The CDR3 sequence is CASGQGLTYEQYF. The CDR3 DNA is TGCGCCAGCGGACAGGGATTAACCTACGAGCAGTACTTC.

CDR3 residues: CSVPPGVSSGYTF. CDR3 DNA: TGCAGCGTCCCCCCGGGGGTCTCGTCTGGCTACACCTTC. This sequence joins TRBV29-1 and TRBJ1-2; D is perhaps TRBD1 (5 bases). This CDR3 comprises 13 residues. Deletions cut 6 bases from V and 7 bases from J, with 18 bases between. Germline CDR1 SQVTM, CDR2 ANQGSEA.

The rearrangement joins TRBV7-3 to TRBJ2-7, with a tentative D call TRBD1 (5 bases). Germline assignment: CDR1 SGHTA and CDR2 FQGTGA. CDR3 length: 13 amino acids. V shed 5 bases and J shed 3 bases, with 11 bases lying between them. CDR3: CASSLQVDYEQYF. CDR3 coding DNA: TGTGCCAGCAGCCTACAGGTTGACTACGAGCAGTACTTC.

The chain recombines TRBV7-8 with TRBJ2-1; TRBD2 agrees at 8 bases. CDR1 is SGHVS, CDR2 FQNEAQ, per germline. Losses at the gene ends were 5 bases for V and 2 bases for J; bases not matched to a gene: 5. The CDR3 sequence is 15 residues long. CDR3 DNA: TGTGCCAGCAGCCTCCGGGGGGGGACCTACAATGAGCAGTTCTTC. Its translation is CASSLRGGTYNEQFF.

The chain recombines TRBV27 with TRBJ1-2; the match to TRBD1 covers 7 bases. Losses at the gene ends were 5 bases for V and 8 bases for J; bases not matched to a gene: 14. Germline V lookup: CDR1 MNHEY, CDR2 SMNVEV (reference sequence). The CDR3 sequence is 15 residues long. This chain's CDR3 is CASSPRRQGTYGYTF. The CDR3 DNA reads TGTGCCAGCAGTCCGCGACGACAGGGTACTTACGGCTACACCTTC.

This chain links TRBV19 with TRBJ1-5; D ambiguous. Germline-derived CDR1 and CDR2 are LNHDA and SQIVND (reference sequence). The V end lost 7 bases, the J end lost 4 bases, and 20 bases lay between the germline ends. The CDR3 covers 16 residues. The CDR3 here is CASNPTPIGLNQPQHF. The CDR3 nucleotides read TGTGCCAGTAACCCAACCCCCATCGGACTAAATCAGCCCCAGCATTTT.

This chain uses TRBV27 with TRBJ2-5; tentatively, D is TRBD2 (6 bases). V lost 1 base and J 5 bases, leaving 14 bases between the germline ends. Germline loops: CDR1 MNHEY, CDR2 SMNVEV (reference sequence). This CDR3 has 15 amino acids. The CDR3, as DNA: TGTGCCAGCAGTTTATTCTCCGGGGGACTTGAGACCCAGTACTTC. It yields the protein CASSLFSGGLETQYF.

The rearrangement uses TRBV5-6 and TRBJ1-1; the D is unclear. From germline, CDR1 is SGHDT and CDR2 YYEEEE. The CDR3 spans 12 residues. V was cut by 1 base and J by 8 bases, with 9 bases left in between. DNA for the CDR3: TGTGCCAGCAGCTTGCAGGAGGTGGAAGCTTTCTTT. This translates into CASSLQEVEAFF.

V is TRBV19 and J is TRBJ1-5; tentatively, D is TRBD1 (6 bases). CDR1 LNHDA and CDR2 SQIVND come from the germline V gene (reference sequence). The CDR3 loop spans 14 amino acids. V was shortened by 5 bases and J by 2 bases, with 10 bases between the two germline ends. CDR3 residues: CASSPGTRNQPQHF. In DNA form, the CDR3 reads TGTGCCAGTAGTCCGGGGACACGCAATCAGCCCCAGCATTTT.

The rearrangement links TRBV4-1 to TRBJ1-1; 9 bases are shared with TRBD1. The CDR3 contains 19 residues. V shed 0 bases and J 2 bases; nucleotides not matched to a gene: 13. CDR1 is MGHRA, CDR2 YSYEKL, per germline. The DNA of the CDR3 is TGCGCCAGCAGCCAAGATCGGATAGGGACAGGGTATAGAAACACTGAAGCTTTCTTT. Amino acids: CASSQDRIGTGYRNTEAFF.

This clone was found a few times. This chain links TRBV13 with TRBJ1-1, with D unresolved. The CDR3 spans 12 residues. V was shortened by 5 bases and J by 7 bases, with 11 bases between the two germline ends. Germline values: CDR1 PRHDT, CDR2 FYEKMQ (reference sequence). CDR3 in amino acids: CASSQLVGEAFF. In nucleotides, the CDR3 is TGTGCCAGCAGCCAACTAGTGGGTGAAGCTTTCTTT.

The chain recombines TRBV5-3 with TRBJ2-7, with 7 bases matching TRBD2. TRBV5-3 is an ORF for which the function is uncertain. V lost 4 bases to trimming and J lost 0 bases; unmatched junction nucleotides: 13. The CDR3 consists of 17 residues. The chain's CDR3 is CARSLLTSDFSSYEQYF. The CDR3 DNA follows: TGTGCCAGAAGCCTCCTAACTAGCGACTTTAGCTCCTACGAGCAGTACTTC.

The chain has TRBV19 and TRBJ1-1; TRBD1 might be the D (5 bases). CDR1 and CDR2 from the germline V gene are LNHDA and SQIVND (reference sequence). Trimming took off 9 bases at V and 8 bases at J, with 16 bases between the two ends. The CDR3 sequence is 12 residues long. CDR3 sequence reads: CASRAGGLEAFF. The CDR3 DNA follows: TGTGCCAGCCGGGCGGGGGGGTTGGAAGCTTTCTTT.

J is TRBJ2-1 and V is TRBV9; 9 bases line up with TRBD1. The CDR3 totals 17 residues. From germline, CDR1 is SGDLS and CDR2 YYNGEE. Trimming removed 4 bases from V and 4 bases from J; junction bases left unmatched: 12. This chain's CDR3 is CASSHSTRDRDYNEQFF. The CDR3 coding sequence is TGTGCCAGCAGCCATTCAACCCGGGACAGGGATTACAATGAGCAGTTCTTC.

The rearrangement uses TRBV6-5 and TRBJ1-3; possibly TRBD1 for D (5 bases). Trimming removed 6 bases from V and 3 bases from J, with 15 bases in between. This CDR3 spans 15 amino acids. Germline V CDR1 and CDR2: MNHEY, SVGAGI. CDR3 DNA: TGTGCCAGCAGCCACGGAGGGGACGGTGGAAACACCATATATTTT. As protein: CASSHGGDGGNTIYF.

The V gene is TRBV6-5, the J gene TRBJ2-2; the D is unclear. The CDR3 is 15 amino acids. Trimming removed 2 bases from V and 5 bases from J, with 12 bases in between. Germline V gene lookup returns CDR1 MNHEY and CDR2 SVGAGI. CDR3 in amino acids: CASSYGPGTTGELFF. CDR3 coding DNA: TGTGCCAGCAGTTACGGCCCGGGTACTACCGGGGAGCTGTTTTTT.

The chain is built from TRBV2 and TRBJ2-1; 7 bases are shared with TRBD1. This CDR3 region has 15 residues. V shed 0 bases, J shed 8 bases, and the junction held 7 bases outside the gene matches. Germline-derived CDR1 and CDR2 are SNHLY and FYNNEI. The CDR3: CASSEATTGIHEQFF. In DNA, the CDR3 is TGTGCCAGCAGTGAAGCGACGACAGGGATTCATGAGCAGTTCTTC.

This chain joins TRBV6-4 and TRBJ2-3; possible D gene TRBD2, 5 bases. The germline V and J ends were trimmed by 4 bases and 3 bases, with 11 bases remaining between them. The CDR3 is made up of 14 amino acids. CDR1 MRHNA and CDR2 SNTAGT come from the germline V gene. The CDR3 nucleotides read TGTGCCAGCAGTGTAACCGGAGGAACAGATACGCAGTATTTT. It translates to CASSVTGGTDTQYF.

The chain couples TRBV13 to TRBJ1-6; 7 positions agree with TRBD1. This CDR3 is built from 14 residues. The germline V gene encodes CDR1 PRHDT and CDR2 FYEKMQ (reference sequence). With 6 bases clipped from V and 4 bases from J, the junction kept 3 bases outside the gene matches. In nucleotides, the CDR3 is TGTGCCAGCAGGCCACAGGGGTATAATTCACCCCTCCACTTT. This translates into CASRPQGYNSPLHF.

Concerning this clone itself: At one of its ends the junction is not consistent with the germline gene, which may arise from a read error. The chain uses TRBV7-7 and TRBJ2-1, with 8 positions matching TRBD2. Germline CDR1 and CDR2: SSHAT and FNYEAQ (reference sequence). There are 15 residues in the CDR3. The CDR3 DNA follows: TGTGCTAGCAGCTTAGGACTAGCAACTTACAATGAGCAGTTCTTC. It codes for CASSLGLATYNEQFF.

The chain joins TRBV6-6 to TRBJ2-3; 14 nucleotides line up with TRBD2. Germline V gene data show CDR1 as MNHNY and CDR2 as SVGAGI (reference sequence). The CDR3 spans 16 residues. The V gene end was trimmed by 2 bases and the J gene end by 6 bases; junction bases not matched to a gene: 4. The CDR3 DNA reads as TGTGCCAGCAGTTACCCGGGACTAGCGGGGGTGGATACGCAGTATTTT. Translation: CASSYPGLAGVDTQYF.

The J gene is TRBJ1-1, the V gene TRBV4-1, with D maybe TRBD1 (6 bases). Deletions cut 6 bases from V and 1 base from J, with 12 bases between. CDR1 is MGHRA and CDR2 is YSYEKL in the germline V gene. CDR3 length: 14 amino acids. This CDR3 reads CASSEGGGNTEAFF. The CDR3 DNA sequence: TGCGCCAGCAGTGAGGGAGGGGGGAACACTGAAGCTTTCTTT.

Relative to its sample, this clone is hyperexpanded. This chain connects TRBV5-6 to TRBJ1-5, with 7 nucleotides matching TRBD1. Germline V lookup: CDR1 SGHDT, CDR2 YYEEEE. The CDR3 has 16 amino acids. V trimming: 4 bases; J trimming: 5 bases; junction bases outside the gene matches: 12. This CDR3 is CASSRKAGGNYQPQHF. In DNA, the CDR3 is TGTGCCAGCAGCAGAAAGGCAGGGGGTAACTATCAGCCCCAGCATTTT. Looking up the rest from reference TRBV5-6 and TRBJ1-5 gives the full variable domain: DAGVTQSPTHLIKTRGQQVTLRCSPKSGHDTVSWYQQALGQGPQFIFQYYEEEERQRGNFPDRFSGHQFPNYSSELNVNALLLGDSALYLCASSRKAGGNYQPQHFGDGTRLSIL.

The chain is built from TRBV19 and TRBJ1-2, with TRBD1 matching 9 bases. This CDR3 has 15 residues. Germline CDR1 and CDR2: LNHDA and SQIVND (reference sequence). The J segment lost 6 bases and the V segment lost 5 bases, leaving 10 bases of the junction unmatched. DNA for the CDR3: TGTGCCAGTAGTGGTTACGGACAGGGGAGCAATGGCTACACCTTC. Protein sequence: CASSGYGQGSNGYTF.

The J gene is TRBJ1-2, the V gene TRBV19, with D uncertain. The germline gives CDR1 LNHDA, CDR2 SQIVND (reference sequence). The CDR3 runs 12 residues. The V and J ends lost 3 bases and 6 bases respectively, with 8 bases between them. The chain's CDR3 is CASSIGIDGYTF. DNA of the CDR3: TGTGCCAGTAGTATCGGGATTGATGGCTACACCTTC.